These T cell receptor beta chains were read from a single sample in a study of blood T cells in healthy people across ages. TCRdb reprocessed the 5' RACE reads with MiXCR, giving one entry per CDR3 protein. The sample holds over a million distinct CDR3 sequences, under 30% seen once. The sample was also reused in another study, on T cells of mothers and their children.

Sequencing was performed on blood. All receptors come from a girl aged 2-15 years in good health. Both conserved end residues are part of each CDR3. The D gene is left open where the match is weak. Size is stated for part of the rows, as once, few or many counts, or as a class when the clone is expanded.

cdr3_nt cdr3_aa d_call j_call v_call clone_size
TGCGCCAGCAGTGGCATGCCGGGAGTGAACACTGAAGCTTTCTTT CASSGMPGVNTEAFF NA TRBJ1-1 TRBV10-2 many
TGTGCCAGCAGCCAAGCCCCCCTACTTCCAACCTACGAGCAGTACTTC CASSQAPLLPTYEQYF NA TRBJ2-7 TRBV3-1 NA
TGCAGCGTTGGGATTTTGTGGGGTAATGAGCAGTTCTTC CSVGILWGNEQFF NA TRBJ2-1 TRBV29-1 NA
TGCGCCAGCAGCCACCCGGGACAGGGGGCAGGCGAGCAGTACTTC CASSHPGQGAGEQYF TRBD1 TRBJ2-7 TRBV4-1 few
TGTGCCAGCAGTTTGTGGGGGTCTGAAGCTTTCTTT CASSLWGSEAFF NA TRBJ1-1 TRBV12-3/TRBV12-4 few
TGTGCCAGCAGCTTGGACCTCAGGACAAACATTCAGTACTTC CASSLDLRTNIQYF NA TRBJ2-4 TRBV7-2 few
TGCAGTGCTAGAGTTACCTCTACTAGCTCCTACAATGAGCAGTTCTTC CSARVTSTSSYNEQFF NA TRBJ2-1 TRBV20-1 few
TGTGCCAGCAGCTTAAACCAACTGTACGAGCAGTACTTC CASSLNQLYEQYF NA TRBJ2-7 TRBV7-8 NA
TGCGCCAGCAGCCAAGGACTTATGGGAGAGACCCAGTACTTC CASSQGLMGETQYF NA TRBJ2-5 TRBV4-3 many
TGCAGCGTTGAAGCGGGAGACAGGGCGGGAGAGACCCAGTACTTC CSVEAGDRAGETQYF NA TRBJ2-5 TRBV29-1 few
TGCGCCAGCAACCAGGACAGCTCCTACGAGCAGTACTTC CASNQDSSYEQYF NA TRBJ2-7 TRBV5-1 few
TGCAGTGCTAGAGAACGGGAGGCAGCGTACGAGCAGTACTTC CSAREREAAYEQYF TRBD2 TRBJ2-7 TRBV20-1 few
TGCGCCAGCAGCTTGGGATACATCTTCGGAGCCGGGGAGCTGTTTTTT CASSLGYIFGAGELFF NA TRBJ2-2 TRBV5-1 NA
TGTGCCTCCGGGGGGAGAATGACAGCTGCGCAGTATTTT CASGGRMTAAQYF TRBD2 TRBJ2-3 TRBV9 NA
TGTGCCAGCAGCCCCCCCGAAGGGGTGTTTAGTGAGACCCAGTACTTC CASSPPEGVFSETQYF NA TRBJ2-5 TRBV7-9 NA
TGCAGTGCTTCCGACAGGGCCGCCCACAATGAGCAGTTCTTC CSASDRAAHNEQFF TRBD1 TRBJ2-1 TRBV20-1 NA
TGTGCCAGCAGTTACCGAACTAGCACAGATACGCAGTATTTT CASSYRTSTDTQYF NA TRBJ2-3 TRBV6-6 few
TGTGCCAGCAGCGTAGGTGACTATTCCTACGAGCAGTACTTC CASSVGDYSYEQYF NA TRBJ2-7 TRBV9 few
TGTGCCACCAGCACTGAGGGGGCTAGCGGATTGAATGAGCAGTTCTTC CATSTEGASGLNEQFF NA TRBJ2-1 TRBV15 NA
TGCAGTGCTAGAGTTTCCCCCTACGAGCAGTACTTC CSARVSPYEQYF NA TRBJ2-7 TRBV20-1 NA
TGTGCCAGTAGTATAGGCGCGCTAGCGGGCGACACCTACGAGCAGTACTTC CASSIGALAGDTYEQYF TRBD2 TRBJ2-7 TRBV19 few
TGCGCCAGCAGCCAAGACCGGATATCCCTTGAGCAGTTCTTC CASSQDRISLEQFF NA TRBJ2-1 TRBV4-3 NA
TGCAGCGCGGAAACAGGGGCCACAGATACGCAGTATTTT CSAETGATDTQYF TRBD1 TRBJ2-3 TRBV29-1 NA
TGTGCCAGCAGTCTACACTATTCAGGGTATTGGTACTTC CASSLHYSGYWYF NA TRBJ2-7 TRBV28 many
TGTGCCAGCTCACCGGGCAGGAGGGATGGCTACACCTTC CASSPGRRDGYTF NA TRBJ1-2 TRBV18 NA
TGTGCCAGCAGCCAACCCGGGGTGCAAAAAGAGACCCAGTACTTC CASSQPGVQKETQYF NA TRBJ2-5 TRBV3-1 few
TGCAGTGCTAAACTAGCGGGAACCTACAATGAGCAGTTCTTC CSAKLAGTYNEQFF TRBD2 TRBJ2-1 TRBV20-1 NA
TGCAGCGTCCCTACTACAGGGGAAAAACTGTTTTTT CSVPTTGEKLFF NA TRBJ1-4 TRBV29-1 NA
TGTGCCAGCAGTTCCATATGGGCGGGACCCTACAATGAGCAGTTCTTC CASSSIWAGPYNEQFF NA TRBJ2-1 TRBV27 NA
TGCAGTGCTAGAGATCTGGGCGTGGAGACCCAGTACTTC CSARDLGVETQYF NA TRBJ2-5 TRBV20-1 few
TGCGCCACCGAGTTTTCGAATGAGCAGTTCTTC CATEFSNEQFF NA TRBJ2-1 TRBV5-1 NA
TGTGCCAGCAGTGAATATTTTAACAGTGAGAGCTCCTACAATGAGCAGTTCTTC CASSEYFNSESSYNEQFF NA TRBJ2-1 TRBV25-1 NA
TGCAGTGCTAGTTCGGTCTTCTTTGATAGCGGCTTACAAGAGACCCAGTACTTC CSASSVFFDSGLQETQYF NA TRBJ2-5 TRBV20-1 many
TGTGCCAGTAGTATTTTTCAGGCAGATACGCAGTATTTT CASSIFQADTQYF NA TRBJ2-3 TRBV19 few
TGTGCCAGCAGCCCCATCCGAAATCAGCCCCAGCATTTT CASSPIRNQPQHF NA TRBJ1-5 TRBV6-6 NA
TGCAGTGCTAGGGCTGGGGGAGGGACTGAAGCTTTCTTT CSARAGGGTEAFF NA TRBJ1-1 TRBV20-1 few
TGCAGCATTGGCGGGGCTGGAAACACCATATATTTT CSIGGAGNTIYF NA TRBJ1-3 TRBV29-1 NA
TGTGCCAGCAGCCGCCGGGACCTGTCAGATACGCAGTATTTT CASSRRDLSDTQYF NA TRBJ2-3 TRBV3-1 NA
TGTGCCAGTAGTAACCGCCTAATGTGGGACAATCAGCCCCAGCATTTT CASSNRLMWDNQPQHF NA TRBJ1-5 TRBV19 NA
TGTGCCAGCAGCTGGCAGGGGGACATTCAGTACTTC CASSWQGDIQYF TRBD1 TRBJ2-4 TRBV7-9 NA
TGTGCCAGCACCTGGTGGCAGGGAGAAGCTTTCTTT CASTWWQGEAFF NA TRBJ1-1 TRBV6-1 NA
TGCAGTGCTATGGGACTAGCGGGAGGGCCGGAGCAGTACTTC CSAMGLAGGPEQYF TRBD2 TRBJ2-5 TRBV20-1 NA
TGTGCCAGCAGCTCAGGGGGCCGGCGGGAGACCCAGTACTTC CASSSGGRRETQYF TRBD1 TRBJ2-5 TRBV28 few
TGTGCCAGCAGCCTGCCTGGGGGGAACGAGCAGTACTTC CASSLPGGNEQYF NA TRBJ2-7 TRBV4-2 few
TGTGCCAGCAGTTCCAGAGCAGGACCAAACTATGGCTACACCTTC CASSSRAGPNYGYTF NA TRBJ1-2 TRBV12-3/TRBV12-4 few
TGCGCCAGCAGCGTTCGGCGGGGGGATGAGCAGTTCTTC CASSVRRGDEQFF TRBD2 TRBJ2-1 TRBV4-3 few
TGCGCCAGCAGCTTGAAACCGGACACTGAAGCTTTCTTT CASSLKPDTEAFF NA TRBJ1-1 TRBV5-1 NA
TGTGCCAGCATCAGGGCGGGAGTGGGCAATGAGCAGTTCTTC CASIRAGVGNEQFF TRBD2 TRBJ2-1 TRBV6-2/TRBV6-3 NA
TGTGCCAGCAGCGTAGGGCGGGGGGTCGTTTCTAGCACAGATACGCAGTATTTT CASSVGRGVVSSTDTQYF TRBD2 TRBJ2-3 TRBV9 few
TGTGCCAGCAGTCCCTCGGGCGGGTTCTACGAGCAGTACTTC CASSPSGGFYEQYF NA TRBJ2-7 TRBV7-2 NA
TGTGCCAGCAGTTACCTGCAGGGGAATTTTGGGGCCAACGTCCTGACTTTC CASSYLQGNFGANVLTF NA TRBJ2-6 TRBV6-5 few
TGCAGCGTCGAAATGGGTATGGACCAGCCCCAGCATTTT CSVEMGMDQPQHF NA TRBJ1-5 TRBV29-1 few
TGTGCCAGCAGTTTTAAGGGGCGAACTGAAGCTTTCTTT CASSFKGRTEAFF NA TRBJ1-1 TRBV12-3/TRBV12-4 few
TGTGCCATCAGTGACTCCCCCCGTTGGGAGCAGTACTTC CAISDSPRWEQYF NA TRBJ2-7 TRBV10-3 NA